The rows below give T cell receptor beta chains drawn from one sample of a study of vaccination and CD4 T cells after COVID-19. Their cognate antigens are unknown. TCRdb re-called the PCR reads through MiXCR, storing one row per CDR3 protein. This sample has roughly 10,000 distinct CDR3 sequences, with almost 40% found just once. The specimen sequenced was CD4+ T cells from blood, cultured in vitro. These receptors were obtained from a human donor in good health. The CDR3 runs from the conserved cysteine through the conserved F or W. The D gene is left open where the match is weak. The listing skips clone size in some rows; elsewhere it reads once, few, many or a size class.

clone size: -; D gene: TRBD1; J gene: TRBJ1-3; V gene: TRBV20-1; CDR3 DNA: TGCAGTGCTCGACAGGGAGGTAACACCATATATTTT; CDR3 protein: CSARQGGNTIYF
clone size: -; D gene: -; J gene: TRBJ1-2; V gene: TRBV5-1; CDR3 DNA: TGCGCCAGCAGCATGGGACTAAACTATGGCTACACCTTC; CDR3 protein: CASSMGLNYGYTF
clone size: -; D gene: -; J gene: TRBJ1-1; V gene: TRBV20-1; CDR3 DNA: TGCAGTGCTCCAAGAGATCTACAGGGGAACACTGAAGCTTTCTTT; CDR3 protein: CSAPRDLQGNTEAFF
clone size: -; D gene: TRBD1; J gene: TRBJ1-5; V gene: TRBV7-6; CDR3 DNA: TGTGCCAGTAGCTCGGACAGGGCTCCCGGGCAGCCCCAGCATTTT; CDR3 protein: CASSSDRAPGQPQHF
clone size: once; D gene: -; J gene: TRBJ2-3; V gene: TRBV6-1; CDR3 DNA: TGTGCCAGCAGTGAAGGACTACCGAAATTAGATACGCAGTATTTT; CDR3 protein: CASSEGLPKLDTQYF
clone size: -; D gene: -; J gene: TRBJ1-2; V gene: TRBV4-1; CDR3 DNA: TGCGCCAGCAGCCAAGGTCCAAACTATGGCTACACCTTC; CDR3 protein: CASSQGPNYGYTF
clone size: few; D gene: -; J gene: TRBJ1-2; V gene: TRBV7-9; CDR3 DNA: TGTGCCAGCAGCTCCTCCTACTATGGCTACACCTTC; CDR3 protein: CASSSSYYGYTF
clone size: medium-sized; D gene: TRBD1; J gene: TRBJ1-5; V gene: TRBV20-1; CDR3 DNA: TGCAGTGCTAGAGATCCTCAGGGGGTGATAGGGCAGCCCCAGCATTTT; CDR3 protein: CSARDPQGVIGQPQHF
clone size: few; D gene: -; J gene: TRBJ2-5; V gene: TRBV20-1; CDR3 DNA: TGCAGTGCTAGTGTGACGTTCCAAGAGACCCAGTACTTC; CDR3 protein: CSASVTFQETQYF
clone size: -; D gene: -; J gene: TRBJ1-2; V gene: TRBV29-1; CDR3 DNA: TGCAGCGTTGGCTTCTTCGAGGGTCGTGGCTACACCTTC; CDR3 protein: CSVGFFEGRGYTF
clone size: -; D gene: -; J gene: TRBJ1-2; V gene: TRBV20-1; CDR3 DNA: TGCAGTGCGGCGGGGGGGGCGAACTATGGCTACACCTTC; CDR3 protein: CSAAGGANYGYTF
clone size: -; D gene: TRBD1; J gene: TRBJ2-1; V gene: TRBV3-1; CDR3 DNA: TGTGCCAGCAGCCCATGGACAGGGTCCTACAATGAGCAGTTCTTC; CDR3 protein: CASSPWTGSYNEQFF
clone size: -; D gene: -; J gene: TRBJ2-1; V gene: TRBV20-1; CDR3 DNA: TGCAGTGCTAGAGATGTAGCGCTGAGCTCCTACAATGAGCAGTTCTTC; CDR3 protein: CSARDVALSSYNEQFF
clone size: few; D gene: -; J gene: TRBJ2-1; V gene: TRBV20-1; CDR3 DNA: TGCAGTGCGCCCGGCAGATTACATGAGCAGTTCTTC; CDR3 protein: CSAPGRLHEQFF
clone size: once; D gene: TRBD2; J gene: TRBJ2-1; V gene: TRBV7-2; CDR3 DNA: TGTGCCAGCAGCTTAGTAGCGGGAGGGCCCGGGGAGCAGTTCTTC; CDR3 protein: CASSLVAGGPGEQFF
clone size: -; D gene: -; J gene: TRBJ1-1; V gene: TRBV6-1; CDR3 DNA: TGTGCCAGCAGACACCAAGGGGTATACACTGAAGCTTTCTTT; CDR3 protein: CASRHQGVYTEAFF
clone size: -; D gene: -; J gene: TRBJ2-7; V gene: TRBV6-1; CDR3 DNA: TGTGCCAGCAGTGACTACGAGCAGTACTTC; CDR3 protein: CASSDYEQYF
clone size: -; D gene: -; J gene: TRBJ1-5; V gene: TRBV19; CDR3 DNA: TGTGCCAGTAGTATTAGGGGCAATCAGCCCCAGCATTTT; CDR3 protein: CASSIRGNQPQHF
clone size: medium-sized; D gene: -; J gene: TRBJ1-5; V gene: TRBV4-1; CDR3 DNA: TGCGCCAGCAGCCATCTCACAGGGAAGGGAACACAGCCCCAGCATTTT; CDR3 protein: CASSHLTGKGTQPQHF
clone size: -; D gene: -; J gene: TRBJ2-3; V gene: TRBV19; CDR3 DNA: TGTGCCAGTAGTATGGGGGGAGTCGCAGATACGCAGTATTTT; CDR3 protein: CASSMGGVADTQYF
clone size: few; D gene: TRBD1; J gene: TRBJ1-2; V gene: TRBV30; CDR3 DNA: TGTGCCTGGAGGATTTCAGGGGGCCGGTATGGCTACACCTTC; CDR3 protein: CAWRISGGRYGYTF
clone size: -; D gene: TRBD2; J gene: TRBJ2-3; V gene: TRBV28; CDR3 DNA: TGTGCCAGCAACACACTAGCGGGAGGGCCAGATACGCAGTATTTT; CDR3 protein: CASNTLAGGPDTQYF
clone size: -; D gene: -; J gene: TRBJ2-1; V gene: TRBV6-1; CDR3 DNA: TGTGCCAGCAGTGAAAGTGCCAACTACAATGAGCAGTTCTTC; CDR3 protein: CASSESANYNEQFF
clone size: few; D gene: -; J gene: TRBJ2-7; V gene: TRBV20-1; CDR3 DNA: TGCAGTGCAAGGGTGGGTTCCTACGAGCAGTACTTC; CDR3 protein: CSARVGSYEQYF
clone size: -; D gene: -; J gene: TRBJ1-6; V gene: TRBV27; CDR3 DNA: TGTGCCAGCAGTTTAGTCGCAGACAATTCACCCCTCCACTTT; CDR3 protein: CASSLVADNSPLHF
clone size: few; D gene: TRBD1; J gene: TRBJ1-5; V gene: TRBV28; CDR3 DNA: TGTGCCAGCAGTTTGCCGGGACAGGGTGGGAATCAGCCCCAGCATTTT; CDR3 protein: CASSLPGQGGNQPQHF
clone size: -; D gene: TRBD2; J gene: TRBJ2-1; V gene: TRBV7-8; CDR3 DNA: TGTGCCAGCAGCAGAGGACTAGCGGGAGGTTCAAATGAGCAGTTCTTC; CDR3 protein: CASSRGLAGGSNEQFF
clone size: -; D gene: TRBD1; J gene: TRBJ2-7; V gene: TRBV19; CDR3 DNA: TGTGCCAGTAGAAAAAGACAGGGGACCTACGAGCAGTACTTC; CDR3 protein: CASRKRQGTYEQYF
clone size: once; D gene: -; J gene: TRBJ1-1; V gene: TRBV12-3/TRBV12-4; CDR3 DNA: TGTGCCAGCACCATATTGAGTTGGGACACTGAAGCTTTCTTT; CDR3 protein: CASTILSWDTEAFF
clone size: -; D gene: -; J gene: TRBJ2-3; V gene: TRBV27; CDR3 DNA: TGTGCCAGCAGTTTAGAGGTGGGGACGGCGCAGTATTTT; CDR3 protein: CASSLEVGTAQYF
clone size: few; D gene: -; J gene: TRBJ2-5; V gene: TRBV7-9; CDR3 DNA: TGTGCCAGCATCCGTCGCGGAGTCCAAGAGACCCAGTACTTC; CDR3 protein: CASIRRGVQETQYF
clone size: -; D gene: TRBD2; J gene: TRBJ2-7; V gene: TRBV28; CDR3 DNA: TGTGCCACCTATAGCGGGAGCGCCTACGAGCAGTACTTC; CDR3 protein: CATYSGSAYEQYF
clone size: once; D gene: -; J gene: TRBJ1-5; V gene: TRBV5-1; CDR3 DNA: TGCGCCAGCAGCTTGGAGCCCGGGGGGCAGCCCCAGCATTTT; CDR3 protein: CASSLEPGGQPQHF
clone size: -; D gene: TRBD2; J gene: TRBJ2-3; V gene: TRBV7-9; CDR3 DNA: TGTGCCAGCAGCTTGCGGGAGCTCAGAGCAGATACGCAGTATTTT; CDR3 protein: CASSLRELRADTQYF
clone size: -; D gene: TRBD2; J gene: TRBJ2-2; V gene: TRBV15; CDR3 DNA: TGTGCCACCAGCAGAGTTGTGGGGACTAGCGGAGGCAACACCGGGGAGCTGTTTTTT; CDR3 protein: CATSRVVGTSGGNTGELFF
clone size: -; D gene: TRBD1; J gene: TRBJ1-1; V gene: TRBV19; CDR3 DNA: TGTGCCAGTAGTATAGCGGGCAGGGGGGGCACTGAAGCTTTCTTT; CDR3 protein: CASSIAGRGGTEAFF
clone size: -; D gene: TRBD2; J gene: TRBJ2-1; V gene: TRBV6-4; CDR3 DNA: TGTGCCAGCAGTGAGGGCCCCGCGGGGGATGAGCAGTTCTTC; CDR3 protein: CASSEGPAGDEQFF
clone size: few; D gene: -; J gene: TRBJ2-5; V gene: TRBV20-1; CDR3 DNA: TGCAGTGCTAGAGACCCAGGGACGGGCCGTCCGGAGACCCAGTACTTC; CDR3 protein: CSARDPGTGRPETQYF
clone size: -; D gene: -; J gene: TRBJ2-3; V gene: TRBV6-5; CDR3 DNA: TGTGCCAGCAGTTACTCGATCGGAGATACGCAGTATTTT; CDR3 protein: CASSYSIGDTQYF
clone size: -; D gene: -; J gene: TRBJ2-5; V gene: TRBV11-2; CDR3 DNA: TGTGCCAGCAGCCCCGGGACCTTAAGCAAAGAGACCCAGTACTTC; CDR3 protein: CASSPGTLSKETQYF
clone size: once; D gene: TRBD2; J gene: TRBJ2-1; V gene: TRBV20-1; CDR3 DNA: TGCAGTGCTAGAGTGGCAACGGGGGGGGCTTACAATGAGCAGTTCTTC; CDR3 protein: CSARVATGGAYNEQFF
clone size: -; D gene: -; J gene: TRBJ1-6; V gene: TRBV6-4; CDR3 DNA: TGTGCCAGCAGCCCAAGTTATAATTCACCCCTCCACTTT; CDR3 protein: CASSPSYNSPLHF
clone size: -; D gene: -; J gene: TRBJ2-5; V gene: TRBV6-2/TRBV6-3; CDR3 DNA: TGTGCCAGCAGTTACTCGATGGGCTTGAGTGCTGGGACCCAGTACTTC; CDR3 protein: CASSYSMGLSAGTQYF
clone size: -; D gene: TRBD2; J gene: TRBJ2-5; V gene: TRBV5-1; CDR3 DNA: TGCGCCAGCAGCTTGCTAGCGGGAGGGGAGACCCAGTACTTC; CDR3 protein: CASSLLAGGETQYF
clone size: -; D gene: -; J gene: TRBJ2-2; V gene: TRBV6-2/TRBV6-3; CDR3 DNA: TGTGCCAGCAGTTACTTAGGCACCGGGGAGCTGTTTTTT; CDR3 protein: CASSYLGTGELFF
clone size: once; D gene: TRBD2; J gene: TRBJ2-1; V gene: TRBV7-2; CDR3 DNA: TGTGCCAGCAGCTTAATGGGAGGGGCCAGCTCCTACAATGAGCAGTTCTTC; CDR3 protein: CASSLMGGASSYNEQFF
clone size: -; D gene: TRBD2; J gene: TRBJ2-7; V gene: TRBV12-3/TRBV12-4; CDR3 DNA: TGTGCCAGCAGTTCCGGGACTAGCGGGATGAAGCAGTACTTC; CDR3 protein: CASSSGTSGMKQYF
clone size: few; D gene: -; J gene: TRBJ2-5; V gene: TRBV27; CDR3 DNA: TGTGCCAGCAGTCGCAAGGGACAAGGGGGAGAGACCCAGTACTTC; CDR3 protein: CASSRKGQGGETQYF